The source of this T cell receptor (beta chain) is a study of blood T cell repertoires in COVID-19. The overall study: Spain, Italy and the United States supplied samples that represented acute and convalescent COVID-19. T cells, B-cell-depleted T cells, or PBMCs provided the cDNA or gDNA that served as material.

Germline assignment: CDR1 ENHRY and CDR2 SYGVKD. The CDR3 sequence is 16 residues long. After removal of 0 bases from V and 4 bases from J, the junction contained 4 bases not matched to a gene. Per the study methods: Amplification of reference gene primers provided the estimated nucleated cell counts. TCRdb's copy holds only in-frame clones and misses some; the assay was immunoSEQ multiplex PCR. V and J calls and clone size are given by that table; D and trimming were obtained from the DNA. The sample holds around 250,000 clones; around 83% are singletons and the top ten take approximately 6%. The rearrangement joins TRBV10-3 to TRBJ1-5, with 9 bases lining up with TRBD1. The sample consisted of peripheral blood. The receptor's source is a man older than 75 with acute or convalescent COVID-19. CDR3 nucleotide sequence: TGTGCCATCAGTGAGTCCGGGACAGGGCGGAATCAGCCCCAGCATTTT. Amino acid sequence: CAISESGTGRNQPQHF.